Listed here are 16 T cell receptor beta chains from one sample, sequenced in a study of shared clonotypes between healthy human individuals. Clones were read by immunoSEQ multiplex PCR, and TCRdb kept only the in-frame ones, dropping some. This table holds about 2 million clones, about 95% found once. Naive-designated CD8 cells lacked CD45RO, were positively enriched for CCR7, and omitted terminally differentiated effector memory CD45RA+ cells. The sequencing input was naive CD8+ T cells sorted from blood. Receptors originate from a man aged 18 to 29 in good health.

This chain uses TRBV29-1 with TRBJ1-1; 8 bases are a match to TRBD1. The CDR3 is 14 amino acids. Trimming cost V 2 bases and J 5 bases; bases outside gene matches: 7. Germline CDR1 is SQVTM and CDR2 is ANQGSEA. As DNA, the CDR3 is TGCAGCGTTGAACCTACAGGGGGTGGGACTGAAGCTTTCTTT. Its protein is CSVEPTGGGTEAFF.

The rearrangement links TRBV6-6 to TRBJ1-4; 8 positions agree with TRBD1. Germline CDR1 reads MNHNY; CDR2 reads SVGAGI (reference sequence). J was trimmed by 8 bases and V by 8 bases; bases with no gene match: 10. The CDR3 extends over 14 amino acids. DNA of the CDR3: TGTGCCAGCTGCGGGGGGACAGGAGCCGAAAAACTGTTTTTT. This translates into CASCGGTGAEKLFF.

This clone appeared once. V usage is TRBV19 and J usage is TRBJ2-3; tentative D call: TRBD2 (6 bases). The germline CDR1 and CDR2 sequences are LNHDA and SQIVND (reference sequence). This CDR3 region has 15 residues. Trimming removed 2 bases at V and 1 base at J, with 10 bases between. CDR3 sequence reads: CASSIRLARTDTQYF. CDR3 nucleotide sequence: TGTGCCAGTAGTATACGGCTAGCGCGCACAGATACGCAGTATTTT.

The chain uses TRBV5-4 and TRBJ2-1, with D possibly matching TRBD2 (6 bases). From germline, CDR1 is SGHNT and CDR2 YYREEE (reference sequence). The CDR3 totals 12 residues. V lost 4 bases and J lost 6, with 8 bases in between. The CDR3: CASSGTSNEQFF. CDR3 nucleotides: TGTGCCAGCAGCGGGACTTCCAATGAGCAGTTCTTC.

This sequence joins TRBV4-1 and TRBJ2-3, with D unclear. The germline V gene encodes CDR1 MGHRA and CDR2 YSYEKL. The length of the CDR3 is 16 residues. The germline V and J ends were trimmed by 5 bases and 0 bases, with 15 bases remaining between them. CDR3 bases: TGCGCCAGCAGCTGGCGACAACCGACTAGCACAGATACGCAGTATTTT. This gives the protein CASSWRQPTSTDTQYF.

The chain recombines TRBV5-6 with TRBJ2-1, with D unclear. Germline V gene sequence: CDR1 SGHDT, CDR2 YYEEEE. Trimming shortened V by 0 bases and J by 8 bases, and 15 bases separated the two germline ends. The CDR3 runs to 15 residues. Here the CDR3 reads CASSLVLAAFDEQFF. The CDR3 bases are TGTGCCAGCAGCTTGGTGTTAGCAGCCTTCGATGAGCAGTTCTTC.

This clone was recorded only once. The chain combines TRBV30 with TRBJ2-3, with D unclear. V was pared by 2 bases and J by 2 bases, with 14 bases between. Germline CDR1 GTSNPN, CDR2 SVGIG (reference sequence). CDR3 size: 15 residues. In DNA form, the CDR3 reads TGTGCCTGGAGTCCCCTAACCTTGCACACAGATACGCAGTATTTT. As protein: CAWSPLTLHTDTQYF.

V gene TRBV12-2 combines with J gene TRBJ1-6. TRBV12-2 is reported as a pseudogene. This CDR3 contains 17 residues. The CDR3 sequence: CASRLEGFYPYNSPLHF. DNA of the CDR3: TGTGCAAGTCGCTTAGAGGGCTTTTACCCCTATAATTCACCCCTCCACTTT.

This rearrangement joins TRBV11-2 to TRBJ1-2, with D possibly TRBD1 on 5 matching bases. Germline V gene sequence: CDR1 SGHAT, CDR2 FQNNGV. Trimming pared 1 base from V and 5 bases from J, leaving 20 bases between. This CDR3 region has 17 residues. CDR3 in amino acids: CASSLGSMSGRGYGYTF. The CDR3, as DNA: TGTGCCAGCAGCTTAGGGTCTATGTCAGGGCGCGGTTATGGCTACACCTTC. Based on the CDR3 plus reference TRBV11-2 and TRBJ1-2, the full variable domain is EAGVAQSPRYKIIEKRQSVAFWCNPISGHATLYWYQQILGQGPKLLIQFQNNGVVDDSQLPKDRFSAERLKGVDSTLKIQPAKLEDSAVYLCASSLGSMSGRGYGYTFGSGTRLTVV.

This clone was picked up one time. This chain connects TRBV9 to TRBJ2-7; D is unclear. This CDR3 has 13 amino acids. Germline V lookup: CDR1 SGDLS, CDR2 YYNGEE. V was pared by 4 bases and J by 5 bases, with 13 bases between. The CDR3 bases are TGTGCCAGCAGCCTCACGGTAACGCACGAGCAGTACTTC. Residues: CASSLTVTHEQYF.

The J gene is TRBJ2-7, the V gene TRBV15; D uncertain. Germline V CDR1 and CDR2: LNHNV, YYDKDF (reference sequence). The V gene lost 5 bases and the J gene lost 2 bases, with 10 bases spanning the gap. CDR3 length: 13 amino acids. Written as DNA, the CDR3 is TGTGCCACCAGCCCCGTTTTTACCTACGAGCAGTACTTC. Its protein is CATSPVFTYEQYF.

The chain employs TRBV30 and TRBJ2-3; 8 nucleotides agree with TRBD2. CDR3 length equals 17 residues. Germline loops: CDR1 GTSNPN, CDR2 SVGIG (reference sequence). With 6 bases clipped from V and 2 bases from J, the junction kept 16 bases outside the gene matches. The CDR3 coding sequence is TGTGCCTGCGAGTGGCCTTTGGCGGGAGGACTCACAGATACGCAGTATTTT. Its translation: CACEWPLAGGLTDTQYF.

The chain combines TRBV27 with TRBJ1-1; weak D call: TRBD1 (5 bases). Per germline, CDR1 MNHEY and CDR2 SMNVEV (reference sequence). V shed 3 bases and J shed 6 bases, with 14 bases lying between them. This CDR3 comprises 14 residues. CDR3 region: CASSFGGTGPEAFF. The CDR3 nucleotides are TGTGCCAGCAGTTTCGGGGGTACGGGGCCTGAAGCTTTCTTT.

The gene calls are TRBV2 and TRBJ1-6, with TRBD1 matching over 9 bases. The CDR3 spans 14 residues. Trimming at V came to 7 bases and at J to 9 bases, leaving 7 bases not matched to a gene. From germline, CDR1 is SNHLY and CDR2 FYNNEI. The CDR3 coding sequence is TGTGCCAGCATTACGGGACAGGGCTCTTCACCCCTCCACTTT. Amino acid sequence: CASITGQGSSPLHF.

The V gene is TRBV13, the J gene TRBJ2-5; 16 nucleotides agree with TRBD2. The V gene's germline CDR1 is PRHDT and CDR2 FYEKMQ (reference sequence). CDR3 length equals 20 residues. J was trimmed by 2 bases and V by 4 bases; bases with no gene match: 13. The CDR3 DNA follows: TGTGCCAGCAGCTCCGCCGGGACTAGCGGGGGGGTCGGCCTGCAAGAGACCCAGTACTTC. Translating gives CASSSAGTSGGVGLQETQYF.

This chain links TRBV4-1 with TRBJ1-6; TRBD1 is a possible D gene (5 bases). The CDR3 is 15 residues long. The germline CDR1 and CDR2 sequences are MGHRA and YSYEKL. V was shortened by 3 bases and J by 5 bases, with 11 bases between the two germline ends. CDR3 sequence: CASSQGERDNSPLHF. DNA for the CDR3: TGCGCCAGCAGCCAGGGGGAAAGAGATAATTCACCCCTCCACTTT.